This T cell receptor (beta chain) appears in the sequencing data of a study of blood T cell repertoires in COVID-19. Looking at the study overall: The United States, Italy and Spain supplied acute and convalescent COVID-19 samples.

Recruitment covered 25 or so US areas and drew participants whose ages spanned about 18 to 95 years. Cohort allocation depended upon clinical history that participants reported. Only in-frame clones appear in the TCRdb table, and some are missing; sequencing was by immunoSEQ multiplex PCR. Here the sample spans approximately 470,000 clones, about 85% being singletons. CDR1 and CDR2 from the germline V gene are SNHLY and FYNNEI. V lost 4 bases, J lost 0 bases, and 8 bases stayed unmatched. This CDR3 is built from 17 residues. This chain joins TRBV2 and TRBJ2-5; 10 nucleotides align to TRBD2. The specimen sequenced was PBMCs or T cells enriched from blood (not recorded which). This sequence originates from a woman younger than 30 who had recovered from COVID-19. CDR3 nucleotides: TGTGCCAGCAGTGGGACTAGCGGAGGTTTGTACCAAGAGACCCAGTACTTC. This gives the protein CASSGTSGGLYQETQYF.